In its sample, the clone carrying this T cell receptor (beta chain) was seen a few times. Antigen unknown. Carried by the TCR beta cDNA libraries were unique molecular identifiers. MiXCR, applied by TCRdb to the PCR reads, yields one record per CDR3 protein. The sample consists of fewer than 850,000 distinct CDR3 sequences, about 32% of them appearing once. This sample is part of a study of post-analysis software for immune sequencing data. Regarding the study as a whole: The study found significantly lower normalized Chao1 diversity in multiple sclerosis patients than in controls. Among four to six TRBV segments more frequent in patients than controls were TRBV5-6, TRBV5-1 and TRBV20-1.

Germline lookup yields CDR1 SGHTA and CDR2 FQGNSA. Trimming left V 1 base short and J 6 bases short, with 13 bases between. The CDR3 has 15 residues. The rearrangement links TRBV7-2 to TRBJ2-4, with a possible D match to TRBD2 (6 bases). This clonotype originated in a girl aged 5 to 17 with multiple sclerosis. The sequenced sample consisted of blood. CDR3 sequence (DNA): TGTGCCAGCAGCTTAGTGGGGGGAATGGGAAACATTCAGTACTTC. Translating it yields CASSLVGGMGNIQYF. The variable domain in full, completed from reference TRBV7-2 and TRBJ2-4, reads GAGVSQSPSNKVTEKGKDVELRCDPISGHTALYWYRQSLGQGLEFLIYFQGNSAPDKSGLPSDRFSAERTGGSVSTLTIQRTQQEDSAVYLCASSLVGGMGNIQYFGAGTRLSVL.